The present T cell receptor (beta chain) was sequenced within a study of early T cells in non-severe SARS-CoV-2 infection. TCRdb analysed the 5' RACE reads with MiXCR anew, one entry per CDR3 protein. This table holds 66,000 or so distinct CDR3 sequences, 13% found once. Many counts were recorded for this clonotype. The source of this sequence is an adult who was a healthcare worker with PCR-confirmed SARS-CoV-2 infection or an uninfected control (not recorded which). Sequences were obtained from whole blood.

The CDR3 here is CASSWREIGKETQYF. The CDR3 DNA reads TGCGCCAGCAGCTGGAGGGAGATTGGCAAAGAGACCCAGTACTTC. This chain joins TRBV5-1 and TRBJ2-5; possible D gene TRBD2, 6 bases. The CDR3 has 15 residues. The ends were cut back, 3 bases at V and 3 bases at J, with 15 bases in the middle. CDR1 SGHRS and CDR2 YFSETQ come from the germline V gene.